The 30 T cell receptor beta chains presented below share a single source sample, sequenced in a study of shared clonotypes between healthy human individuals. Generated by immunoSEQ multiplex PCR, the TCRdb table keeps only in-frame clones and is missing some. Of 600,000 to 800,000 clones in the sample, about two thirds were seen once. The sequenced sample consisted of memory CD4+ T cells sorted from blood. Subset denoted: CD45RA-negative fraction. These TCRs come from a woman younger than 45 in good health.

This chain links TRBV7-9 with TRBJ1-1; D is uncertain. Trimming took 2 bases from V and 0 from J, leaving 16 bases between them. This CDR3 comprises 17 residues. CDR1 and CDR2 (germline): SEHNR, FQNEAQ (reference sequence). DNA for the CDR3: TGTGCCAGCAGCTTAAGTTTAGGGCGGGGAGTGAACACTGAAGCTTTCTTT. Amino acids: CASSLSLGRGVNTEAFF.

V and J are TRBV7-3 and TRBJ2-3; D could derive from TRBD1 or TRBD2 (6 bases each). The CDR3 is 16 residues long. The ends were cut back, 1 base at V and 3 bases at J, with 14 bases in the middle. Germline V gives CDR1 SGHTA, CDR2 FQGTGA. Here the CDR3 reads CASSLRGAGLTDTQYF. DNA of the CDR3: TGTGCCAGCAGCTTAAGGGGGGCAGGGTTAACAGATACGCAGTATTTT.

The sample holds a few counts of this clone. V is TRBV6-6 and J is TRBJ1-1, with D possibly matching TRBD1 (5 bases). V shed 6 bases and J shed 4 bases, with 18 bases lying between them. The V gene's germline CDR1 is MNHNY and CDR2 SVGAGI (reference sequence). This CDR3 has 15 amino acids. In nucleotides, the CDR3 is TGTGCCAGCAGCCTCCGGGGGGGAGGCACCACTGAAGCTTTCTTT. Its translation is CASSLRGGGTTEAFF.

The chain has TRBV19 and TRBJ1-2, with 7 bases lining up with TRBD1. Germline trimming cut 5 bases from V and 3 bases from J; bases unmatched to any gene: 3. Germline assignment: CDR1 LNHDA and CDR2 SQIVND (reference sequence). This CDR3 spans 13 amino acids. The CDR3 protein is CASSLGTDYGYTF. For the CDR3, the DNA is TGTGCCAGTAGTCTCGGGACAGACTATGGCTACACCTTC.

The sample holds one count of this clone. The chain recombines TRBV18 with TRBJ2-5; the D gene is possibly TRBD1 (5 bases). The ends were cut back, 3 bases at V and 5 bases at J, with 16 bases in the middle. The CDR3 runs to 15 residues. Germline V gene lookup returns CDR1 KGHSH and CDR2 LQKENI. The CDR3 is CASSPIQGRPETQYF. CDR3 coding DNA: TGTGCCAGCTCACCTATCCAGGGCAGGCCGGAGACCCAGTACTTC.

This clone was detected a few times. Different DNA sequences within this sample yield the same CDR3. The CDR3 sequence is CASSFRDSPYEQYF. The DNA for the CDR3 is TGTGCCAGCAGCTTCCGGGACAGCCCCTACGAGCAGTACTTC. The J gene is TRBJ2-7, the V gene TRBV7-8; 7 nucleotides align to TRBD1. The trim removed 3 bases at V and 2 bases at J, leaving 4 bases unmatched. This CDR3 has 14 residues. Germline loops: CDR1 SGHVS, CDR2 FQNEAQ.

This chain uses TRBV7-7 with TRBJ2-2; D perhaps matches TRBD2 (6 bases). V lost 3 bases and J lost 5, with 13 bases in between. The germline gives CDR1 SSHAT, CDR2 FNYEAQ (reference sequence). This CDR3 is 15 amino acids long. CDR3: CASSLALAGTGELFF. The DNA of the CDR3 is TGTGCCAGCAGCTTGGCTCTTGCGGGAACCGGGGAGCTGTTTTTT.

The chain is built from TRBV7-2 and TRBJ2-1; 14 bases agree with TRBD2. Per the germline V gene, CDR1 is SGHTA and CDR2 is FQGNSA. V trimming: 5 bases; J trimming: 7 bases; junction bases outside the gene matches: 7. The CDR3 contains 16 residues. CDR3 residues: CASSHGGLAGVNEQFF. The DNA for the CDR3 is TGTGCCAGCAGCCACGGGGGACTAGCGGGAGTGAATGAGCAGTTCTTC.

The genes are TRBV6-1 and TRBJ2-5; D gene ambiguous. The germline gives CDR1 MNHNS, CDR2 SASEGT. The V end lost 4 bases, the J end lost 2 bases, and 11 bases lay between the germline ends. This CDR3 has 14 amino acids. CDR3 DNA sequence: TGTGCCAGCAGTGTTAAGTCCTTTCAAGAGACCCAGTACTTC. Its translation is CASSVKSFQETQYF.

The chain couples TRBV11-2 to TRBJ2-7; 9 nucleotides line up with TRBD1. Germline V gene sequence: CDR1 SGHAT, CDR2 FQNNGV. V was clipped by 5 bases and J by 6 bases; unmatched bases: 8. The CDR3 has 14 residues. The CDR3 here is CASSRDRVKSEQYF. The CDR3 DNA is TGTGCCAGCAGCCGGGACAGGGTGAAGTCCGAGCAGTACTTC.

This clone was seen a single time. This chain joins TRBV18 and TRBJ2-1; 9 bases agree with TRBD2. Trimming cost V 0 bases and J 7 bases; bases outside gene matches: 7. Germline values: CDR1 KGHSH, CDR2 LQKENI. The CDR3 totals 16 residues. For the CDR3, the DNA is TGTGCCAGCTCACCACCTGCGGGAGGGCCAAGGAATGAGCAGTTCTTC. As protein: CASSPPAGGPRNEQFF.

V gene TRBV15 combines with J gene TRBJ2-3; TRBD1 matches 10 bases. The germline CDR1 and CDR2 sequences are LNHNV and YYDKDF (reference sequence). V lost 4 bases and J lost 5; bases outside the gene matches: 6. The CDR3 loop spans 15 amino acids. CDR3 amino acids: CATSTGQGGIDTQYF. CDR3 nucleotide sequence: TGTGCCACCAGCACAGGACAGGGGGGGATAGATACGCAGTATTTT.

The chain combines TRBV28 with TRBJ2-7, with a weak D call TRBD2 (5 bases). V lost 4 bases, J lost 2 bases, and 9 bases lay in between. This CDR3 comprises 13 residues. Germline lookup yields CDR1 MDHEN and CDR2 SYDVKM. The chain's CDR3 is CASSSTGAYEQYF. The CDR3 coding sequence is TGTGCCAGCAGTTCTACCGGGGCCTACGAGCAGTACTTC.

The genes are TRBV7-9 and TRBJ2-5; D gene ambiguous. Germline-derived CDR1 and CDR2 are SEHNR and FQNEAQ (reference sequence). This CDR3 region has 12 residues. The ends were cut back, 5 bases at V and 4 bases at J, with 8 bases in the middle. The CDR3 here is CASSPPVETQYF. The DNA for the CDR3 is TGTGCCAGCAGCCCTCCCGTAGAGACCCAGTACTTC.

This chain connects TRBV6-5 to TRBJ2-2; D not certain. The CDR3 is 16 amino acids. Trimming cost V 3 bases and J 3 bases, with 14 bases left between them. Germline V gene lookup returns CDR1 MNHEY and CDR2 SVGAGI. This CDR3 is CASSYVKGLYTGELFF. CDR3 DNA sequence: TGTGCCAGCAGTTATGTGAAGGGTCTTTACACCGGGGAGCTGTTTTTT.

This clone came up a few times. The chain links TRBV4-1 to TRBJ2-1; 8 bases line up with TRBD1. Germline CDR1 MGHRA, CDR2 YSYEKL. The ends lost 3 bases at V and 10 bases at J; junction bases unmatched: 14. This CDR3 has 16 amino acids. The CDR3 loop is CASSQQGQGAPGEQFF. The CDR3 DNA sequence: TGCGCCAGCAGCCAGCAAGGTCAGGGGGCCCCGGGGGAGCAGTTCTTC.

In its sample, this clone was seen a few times. The identical CDR3 is also encoded by other nucleotide sequences in the sample. V and J are TRBV7-3 and TRBJ1-1; D not certain. Deletions cut 5 bases from V and 1 base from J, with 8 bases between. CDR3 size: 13 residues. Germline V gene data show CDR1 as SGHTA and CDR2 as FQGTGA. CDR3 in amino acids: CASSLRENTEAFF. The DNA of the CDR3 is TGTGCCAGCAGCCTTCGGGAGAACACTGAAGCTTTCTTT.

The chain recombines TRBV9 with TRBJ1-5, with D uncertain. The CDR3 extends over 15 amino acids. The V gene's germline CDR1 is SGDLS and CDR2 YYNGEE. The V and J ends lost 0 bases and 1 base respectively, with 8 bases between them. DNA of the CDR3: TGTGCCAGCAGCGTAGCGGGGTCAAGCAATCAGCCCCAGCATTTT. Its protein is CASSVAGSSNQPQHF.

The rearrangement links TRBV6-1 to TRBJ2-3; 8 nucleotides agree with TRBD1. V gave up 5 bases and J gave up 4 bases; unmatched junction bases: 5. Germline V CDR1 and CDR2: MNHNS, SASEGT. The CDR3 runs 14 residues. For the CDR3, the DNA is TGTGCCAGCAGTACTCAGGGGGCCCCAGATACGCAGTATTTT. Encoded protein: CASSTQGAPDTQYF.

This chain uses TRBV9 with TRBJ1-2; D is possibly TRBD1 (6 bases). The CDR3 has 15 amino acids. Per the germline V gene, CDR1 is SGDLS and CDR2 is YYNGEE. V lost 1 base and J 5 bases, leaving 15 bases between the germline ends. The CDR3 DNA is TGTGCCAGCAGCGTAACAGGGCAGGGCGGTTATGGCTACACCTTC. Amino acid sequence: CASSVTGQGGYGYTF.

This chain uses TRBV28 with TRBJ2-1; maybe TRBD2 (6 bases). Between the trimmed V and J ends, which lost 4 bases and 7 bases, there was a span of 17 bases. Germline V gene sequence: CDR1 MDHEN, CDR2 SYDVKM. The CDR3 spans 15 residues. The CDR3 reads CASSWRDLAGNEQFF. CDR3 DNA: TGTGCCAGCAGTTGGCGGGACCTGGCCGGTAATGAGCAGTTCTTC.

This clone has a count of ten or more. The chain recombines TRBV2 with TRBJ2-7, with D maybe TRBD1 (6 bases). Trimming cost V 8 bases and J 6 bases, with 20 bases left between them. The germline CDR1 and CDR2 sequences are SNHLY and FYNNEI. The CDR3 sequence is 14 residues long. CDR3 amino acids: CASHPLAGAGEQYF. The CDR3 nucleotides are TGTGCCAGCCACCCTCTGGCAGGGGCGGGCGAGCAGTACTTC. Looking up the rest from reference TRBV2 and TRBJ2-7 gives the full variable domain: EPEVTQTPSHQVTQMGQEVILRCVPISNHLYFYWYRQILGQKVEFLVSFYNNEISEKSEIFDDQFSVERPDGSNFTLKIRSTKLEDSAMYFCASHPLAGAGEQYFGPGTRLTVT.

This clone came up a few times. The rearrangement uses TRBV30 and TRBJ1-2; no definite D call. This CDR3 is built from 13 residues. Germline-derived CDR1 and CDR2 are GTSNPN and SVGIG (reference sequence). V was cut by 1 base and J by 8 bases, with 14 bases left in between. CDR3 sequence (DNA): TGTGCCTGGAGTGGGTTTTCTGAGGGCGGCTACACCTTC. It translates to CAWSGFSEGGYTF.

The chain employs TRBV7-9 and TRBJ2-1; 11 bases agree with TRBD2. This CDR3 region has 18 residues. Germline V lookup: CDR1 SEHNR, CDR2 FQNEAQ (reference sequence). V was pared by 2 bases and J by 1 base, with 7 bases of the junction left unmatched. The CDR3 sequence is CASSLTPIAGGSYNEQFF. CDR3 in DNA: TGTGCCAGCAGCTTAACCCCGATAGCGGGAGGGTCCTACAATGAGCAGTTCTTC.

This sequence joins TRBV6-5 and TRBJ2-1; D possibly matches TRBD1 or TRBD2 (5 bases each). Germline V gene data show CDR1 as MNHEY and CDR2 as SVGAGI. The CDR3 spans 14 residues. V lost 4 bases to trimming and J lost 3 bases, with 10 bases between them. CDR3 DNA: TGTGCCAGCAGTTCGGGGACCAACTACAATGAGCAGTTCTTC. Protein: CASSSGTNYNEQFF.

The genes are TRBV7-7 and TRBJ2-2; 9 nucleotides line up with TRBD2. The CDR3 runs to 16 residues. In germline, CDR1 is SSHAT, CDR2 FNYEAQ (reference sequence). V was pared by 4 bases and J by 4 bases, with 7 bases of the junction left unmatched. CDR3 coding DNA: TGTGCCAGCAGCTCTCGACTAGCGGACATCACCGGGGAGCTGTTTTTT. Protein sequence: CASSSRLADITGELFF.

The rearrangement joins TRBV10-3 to TRBJ2-1, with 9 bases matching TRBD2. Trimming removed 4 bases from V and 4 bases from J; junction bases left unmatched: 2. There are 14 residues in the CDR3. From germline, CDR1 is ENHRY and CDR2 SYGVKD. The DNA for the CDR3 is TGTGCCATCAGTGGACTAGCGGATTACAATGAGCAGTTCTTC. It codes for CAISGLADYNEQFF.

On this clone: This CDR3 is also generated by other DNA sequences in the sample. The chain couples TRBV5-1 to TRBJ2-7, with TRBD1 matching 10 bases. Germline V gene sequence: CDR1 SGHRS, CDR2 YFSETQ. The CDR3 length is 15 residues. V dropped 0 bases and J dropped 6; count of bases not matched to a gene: 6. This chain's CDR3 is CASSLGDRDRGEQYF. In DNA form, the CDR3 reads TGCGCCAGCAGCTTGGGAGACCGGGACAGGGGCGAGCAGTACTTC.

V usage is TRBV5-6 and J usage is TRBJ1-5, with a possible D match to TRBD1 (5 bases). The CDR3 spans 16 residues. Trimming removed 2 bases from V and 2 bases from J, with 14 bases in between. CDR1 and CDR2 (germline): SGHDT, YYEEEE. CDR3 sequence: CASSFGGSGRNQPQHF. The CDR3 nucleotides read TGTGCCAGCAGCTTTGGAGGTTCGGGGCGCAATCAGCCCCAGCATTTT.

The rearrangement uses TRBV25-1 and TRBJ1-4; D unclear. Germline CDR1 reads MGHDK; CDR2 reads SYGVNS. The CDR3 spans 12 residues. Trimming cost V 7 bases and J 4 bases, with 7 bases left between them. Written as DNA, the CDR3 is TGTGCCAGCAACAGAAATAATGAAAAACTGTTTTTT. It specifies CASNRNNEKLFF.